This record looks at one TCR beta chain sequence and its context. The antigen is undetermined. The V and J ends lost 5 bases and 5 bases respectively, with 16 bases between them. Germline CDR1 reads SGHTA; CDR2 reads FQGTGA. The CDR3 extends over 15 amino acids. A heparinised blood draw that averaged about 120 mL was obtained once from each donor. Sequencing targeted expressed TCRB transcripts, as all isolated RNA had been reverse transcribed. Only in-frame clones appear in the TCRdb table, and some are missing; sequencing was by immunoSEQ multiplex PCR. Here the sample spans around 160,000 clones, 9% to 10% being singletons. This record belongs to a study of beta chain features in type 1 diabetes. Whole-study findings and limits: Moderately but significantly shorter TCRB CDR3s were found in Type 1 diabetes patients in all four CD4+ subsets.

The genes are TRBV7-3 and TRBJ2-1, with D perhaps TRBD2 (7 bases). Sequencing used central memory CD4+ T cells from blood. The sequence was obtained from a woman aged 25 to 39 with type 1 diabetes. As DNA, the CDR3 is TGTGCCAGCAGCCAGCAGGGAGGGGGGAACAATGAGCAGTTCTTC. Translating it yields CASSQQGGGNNEQFF.